These 18 T cell receptor beta chains were sequenced from one sample in a study of CD8 T cells in ankylosing spondylitis. TCRdb reprocessed the 5' RACE reads with MiXCR, giving one entry per CDR3 protein. The table has 350,000 to 400,000 distinct CDR3 sequences, 20% seen once. Sequences were obtained from blood, either unsorted or a sorted T cell fraction (not recorded which). The receptor source for this set is a male donor with ankylosing spondylitis or in good health (not recorded which).

The chain combines TRBV4-1 with TRBJ2-2; D not resolved. The CDR3 contains 17 residues. Germline loops: CDR1 MGHRA, CDR2 YSYEKL. V lost 4 bases and J 2 bases, leaving 17 bases between the germline ends. CDR3 bases: TGCGCCAGCAGCCCGAGGCCATTACCGACTAACACCGGGGAGCTGTTTTTT. Its translation is CASSPRPLPTNTGELFF.

In its sample, this clonotype was seen a few times. The chain recombines TRBV27 with TRBJ2-5; TRBD2 matches at 10 bases. The CDR3 length is 15 residues. V shed 4 bases and J 5 bases; nucleotides not matched to a gene: 7. CDR1 MNHEY and CDR2 SMNVEV come from the germline V gene (reference sequence). In nucleotides, the CDR3 is TGTGCCAGCAGTTCAGGAGCGGGGGGGCTTGAGACCCAGTACTTC. Amino acids: CASSSGAGGLETQYF.

In its sample, this clonotype was seen a few times. V usage is TRBV6-1 and J usage is TRBJ2-5; 13 bases match TRBD2. Trimming cost V 4 bases and J 1 base; bases outside gene matches: 3. The CDR3 has 16 amino acids. Per the germline V gene, CDR1 is MNHNS and CDR2 is SASEGT. The CDR3 spells CASSARLAGGQETQYF. CDR3 coding DNA: TGTGCCAGCAGTGCCCGACTAGCGGGGGGCCAAGAGACCCAGTACTTC.

CDR3 in DNA: TGCGCCAGCAGCCCGGGGAATTCACCCCTCCACTTT. Amino acids: CASSPGNSPLHF. The V and J genes are TRBV4-1 and TRBJ1-6; D unresolved. The CDR3 has 12 residues. V lost 4 bases to trimming and J lost 7 bases, with 5 bases between them. Per the germline V gene, CDR1 is MGHRA and CDR2 is YSYEKL.

The CDR3 bases are TGTGCCTGGAGTGGAACCCCCGGGCTAGCGGGGGGCCTGGGGGAGACCCAGTACTTC. This gives the protein CAWSGTPGLAGGLGETQYF. The rearrangement uses TRBV30 and TRBJ2-5; 11 bases map to TRBD2. The CDR3 consists of 19 residues. Losses at the gene ends were 1 base for V and 5 bases for J; bases not matched to a gene: 18. Germline CDR1 is GTSNPN and CDR2 is SVGIG (reference sequence).

This clonotype was observed a handful of times. This chain uses TRBV4-1 with TRBJ1-5; D is uncertain. The CDR3 is made up of 14 amino acids. The V gene lost 2 bases and the J gene lost 0 bases, with 5 bases spanning the gap. CDR1 and CDR2 from the germline V gene are MGHRA and YSYEKL. CDR3 amino acids: CASSQHRSNQPQHF. The CDR3, as DNA: TGCGCCAGCAGCCAACACCGTAGCAATCAGCCCCAGCATTTT.

This clonotype was recorded many times. Germline is not matched at one junction end, which may reflect a read error. The J gene is TRBJ2-5, the V gene TRBV12-3 or TRBV12-4; no clear D. The CDR3 spans 12 residues. This chain's CDR3 is CASSLVGETQYF. DNA of the CDR3: TGTGCCAGCAGCTTAGTTGGAGAGACCCAGTACTTC.

This clonotype was found a few times. The V gene is TRBV29-1, the J gene TRBJ2-2; D not certain. The germline V gene has CDR1 SQVTM and CDR2 ANQGSEA. V was shortened by 2 bases and J by 0 bases, with 7 bases between the two germline ends. The CDR3 has 14 residues. CDR3 loop: CSVEPGTNTGELFF. The CDR3, as DNA: TGCAGCGTTGAACCGGGTACGAACACCGGGGAGCTGTTTTTT.

This clonotype was seen many times. As DNA, the CDR3 is TGCGCCAGCAGCGGGCAGACCTACGAGCAGTACTTC. Its translation: CASSGQTYEQYF. The V call is TRBV4-1, the J call TRBJ2-7; D uncertain. Germline CDR1 MGHRA, CDR2 YSYEKL. Between the trimmed V and J ends, which lost 5 bases and 2 bases, there was a span of 7 bases. There are 12 residues in the CDR3.

The chain has TRBV11-1 and TRBJ2-1; 8 positions agree with TRBD2. This CDR3 contains 18 residues. The germline CDR1 and CDR2 sequences are SGHAT and FQDESV (reference sequence). Unmatched junction bases numbered 16, after V lost 4 bases and J lost 5 bases. The CDR3 here is CASSSYPDSGEKNNEQFF. CDR3 DNA sequence: TGTGCCAGCAGCTCATACCCTGATAGCGGGGAAAAGAACAATGAGCAGTTCTTC.

The V call is TRBV7-3, the J call TRBJ2-5, with 8 bases lining up with TRBD2. The CDR3 spans 13 residues. J gave up 5 bases and V 6 bases, and 5 bases lay outside the gene matches. The germline V gene has CDR1 SGHTA and CDR2 FQGTGA. The DNA for the CDR3 is TGTGCCAGCAGGGCAGCGGGGGAGGAGACCCAGTACTTC. This translates into CASRAAGEETQYF. Variable domain in full (rest from reference TRBV7-3 and TRBJ2-5): GAGVSQTPSNKVTEKGKYVELRCDPISGHTALYWYRQSLGQGPEFLIYFQGTGAADDSGLPNDRFFAVRPEGSVSTLKIQRTERGDSAVYLCASRAAGEETQYFGPGTRLLVL.

This rearrangement joins TRBV2 to TRBJ2-4, with D hard to call. Germline values: CDR1 SNHLY, CDR2 FYNNEI. V gave up 7 bases and J gave up 0 bases, with 16 bases separating them. This CDR3 has 16 residues. CDR3 region: CASIKSTDLAKNIQYF. The DNA of the CDR3 is TGTGCCAGCATAAAGAGTACGGATCTAGCCAAAAACATTCAGTACTTC. The whole variable domain, filled in from reference TRBV2 and TRBJ2-4, reads EPEVTQTPSHQVTQMGQEVILRCVPISNHLYFYWYRQILGQKVEFLVSFYNNEISEKSEIFDDQFSVERPDGSNFTLKIRSTKLEDSAMYFCASIKSTDLAKNIQYFGAGTRLSVL.

This clonotype turned up a few times. The chain employs TRBV7-6 and TRBJ1-1, with D unclear. Germline V lookup: CDR1 SGHVS, CDR2 FNYEAQ. The CDR3 covers 18 residues. Trimming cost V 1 base and J 0 bases, with 18 bases left between them. The CDR3 nucleotides read TGTGCCAGCAGCTTAGGGGATGGGTCCGGACGCATGAACACTGAAGCTTTCTTT. Its protein product is CASSLGDGSGRMNTEAFF.

The V and J genes are TRBV20-1 and TRBJ2-1; 7 nucleotides line up with TRBD1. Germline loops: CDR1 DFQATT, CDR2 SNEGSKA (reference sequence). Germline trimming cut 7 bases from V and 5 bases from J; bases unmatched to any gene: 11. This CDR3 is built from 14 residues. The CDR3 DNA follows: TGCAGTGGTCCGACAGGGAAGGTGAACAATGAGCAGTTCTTC. Amino acid sequence: CSGPTGKVNNEQFF.

This clonotype was seen many times. The V call is TRBV12-3 or TRBV12-4, the J call TRBJ2-7; 9 bases fit TRBD1. The CDR3 runs to 13 residues. V dropped 5 bases and J dropped 6; count of bases not matched to a gene: 5. The CDR3 here is CASSPGTGLEQYF. In DNA, the CDR3 is TGTGCCAGCAGTCCCGGGACAGGGCTCGAGCAGTACTTC.

This chain links TRBV12-3 or TRBV12-4 with TRBJ2-4; 8 bases align to TRBD1. This CDR3 has 14 amino acids. V was pared by 7 bases and J by 7 bases, with 9 bases of the junction left unmatched. The CDR3, as DNA: TGTGCCAGCAAACTCAGGGGGCCCGGGAACATTCAGTACTTC. It is translated as CASKLRGPGNIQYF.

This clonotype was seen a handful of times. J is TRBJ2-3 and V is TRBV29-1; TRBD1 aligns across 7 bases. Trimming took 6 bases from V and 3 from J; bases not matched to a gene: 12. This CDR3 is 15 amino acids long. The V gene's germline CDR1 is SQVTM and CDR2 ANQGSEA. The CDR3 region has the DNA TGCAGCGTAAATTCCCAGGGACAGCCGACAGATACGCAGTATTTT. Protein product: CSVNSQGQPTDTQYF.

The rearrangement links TRBV12-3 or TRBV12-4 to TRBJ1-1; TRBD1 agrees at 7 bases. The CDR3 sequence is 14 residues long. The V and J ends lost 5 bases and 3 bases, in that order; junction bases with no gene match: 6. The CDR3 reads CASSVTGMHTEAFF. The CDR3 DNA reads TGTGCCAGCAGTGTGACAGGGATGCACACTGAAGCTTTCTTT.